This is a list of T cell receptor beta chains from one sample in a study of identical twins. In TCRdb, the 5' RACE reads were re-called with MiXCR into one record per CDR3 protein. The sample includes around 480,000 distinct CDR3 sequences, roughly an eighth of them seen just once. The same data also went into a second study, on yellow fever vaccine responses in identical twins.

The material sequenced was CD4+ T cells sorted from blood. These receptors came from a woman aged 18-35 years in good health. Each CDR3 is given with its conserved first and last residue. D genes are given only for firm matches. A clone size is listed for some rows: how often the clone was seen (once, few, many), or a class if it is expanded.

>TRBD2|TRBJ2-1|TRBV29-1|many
CSGLAGARKSYNEQFF
TGCAGCGGTCTAGCGGGAGCTAGAAAATCCTACAATGAGCAGTTCTTC
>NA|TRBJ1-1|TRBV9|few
CASSVAISSLNTEAFF
TGTGCCAGCAGCGTAGCTATTTCTAGTCTGAACACTGAAGCTTTCTTT
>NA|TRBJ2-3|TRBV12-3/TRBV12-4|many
CASSSSGTDTQYF
TGTGCCAGCAGTTCCAGCGGCACAGATACGCAGTATTTT
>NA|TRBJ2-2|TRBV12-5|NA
CASGLAPTTRPNTGELFF
TGTGCTAGTGGTTTGGCCCCCACGACAAGACCGAACACCGGGGAGCTGTTTTTT
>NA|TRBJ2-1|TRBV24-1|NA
CATSDGSLSYNEQFF
TGTGCCACCAGTGATGGGTCCCTCTCCTACAATGAGCAGTTCTTC
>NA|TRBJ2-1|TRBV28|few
CASSSQGGYPLEQFF
TGTGCCAGCAGTTCCCAAGGGGGTTACCCCCTTGAGCAGTTCTTC
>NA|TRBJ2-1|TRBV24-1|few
CATSPAWGNEQFF
TGTGCCACCAGTCCAGCGTGGGGGAATGAGCAGTTCTTC
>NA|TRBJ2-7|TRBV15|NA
CATSRDCGGSYEQYF
TGTGCCACCAGCAGAGATTGTGGGGGTTCCTACGAGCAGTACTTC
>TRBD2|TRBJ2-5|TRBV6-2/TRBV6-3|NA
CASSYDASGGVSETQYF
TGTGCCAGCAGTTACGATGCTAGCGGGGGGGTCTCAGAGACCCAGTACTTC
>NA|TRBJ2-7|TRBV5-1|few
CASSLAQGPVQYF
TGCGCCAGCAGCTTGGCCCAAGGACCCGTGCAGTACTTC
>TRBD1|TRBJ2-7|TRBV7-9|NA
CASSERRTGNEQYF
TGTGCCAGCAGCGAACGAAGGACAGGGAACGAGCAGTACTTC
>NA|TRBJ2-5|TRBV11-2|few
CASSLVFETQYF
TGTGCCAGCAGCCTAGTCTTCGAGACCCAGTACTTC
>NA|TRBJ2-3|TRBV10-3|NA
CAIRSGTDTDTQYF
TGTGCCATCAGGTCTGGGACTGACACAGATACGCAGTATTTT
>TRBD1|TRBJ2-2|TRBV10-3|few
CAIRDRADGELFF
TGTGCCATCAGGGACAGGGCCGACGGGGAGCTGTTTTTT
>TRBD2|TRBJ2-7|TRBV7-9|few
CASRSGTSSYEQYF
TGTGCCAGCAGGTCCGGGACTAGTTCCTACGAGCAGTACTTC
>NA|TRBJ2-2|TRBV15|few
CATSRDGRLTGELFF
TGTGCCACCAGCAGAGATGGACGCCTCACCGGGGAGCTGTTTTTT
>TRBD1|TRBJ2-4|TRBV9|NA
CASSEQGNIQYF
TGTGCCAGCAGCGAACAGGGGAACATTCAGTACTTC
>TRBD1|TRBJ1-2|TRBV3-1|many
CASSQSGTGSGYTF
TGTGCCAGCAGCCAATCCGGGACAGGCTCTGGCTACACCTTC
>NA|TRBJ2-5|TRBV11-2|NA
CASSLEQGQGRKTQYF
TGTGCCAGCAGCTTAGAACAGGGGCAGGGGAGGAAGACCCAGTACTTC
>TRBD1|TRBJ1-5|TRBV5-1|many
CASSLDPGQGNQPQHF
TGCGCCAGCAGCTTAGATCCGGGACAGGGAAATCAGCCCCAGCATTTT
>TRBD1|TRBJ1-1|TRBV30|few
CACRDRGPNTEAFF
TGTGCCTGCCGGGACAGGGGCCCAAACACTGAAGCTTTCTTT
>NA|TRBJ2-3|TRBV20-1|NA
CSARAFNQPGDTQYF
TGCAGTGCTAGAGCTTTCAACCAGCCGGGAGATACGCAGTATTTT
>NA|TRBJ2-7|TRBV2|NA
CASRQESPYEQYF
TGTGCCAGCAGACAGGAGTCCCCCTACGAGCAGTACTTC
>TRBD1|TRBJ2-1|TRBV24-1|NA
CATSDPSRQGFYNEQFF
TGTGCCACCAGTGACCCTTCTAGACAGGGTTTCTACAATGAGCAGTTCTTC
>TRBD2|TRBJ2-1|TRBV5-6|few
CASRFTLAGAKNEQFF
TGTGCCAGCAGATTTACTCTAGCGGGGGCTAAGAATGAGCAGTTCTTC
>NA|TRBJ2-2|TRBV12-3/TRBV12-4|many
CASSLPGELFF
TGTGCCAGCAGCTTACCCGGGGAGCTGTTTTTT
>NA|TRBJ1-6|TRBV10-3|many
CAISELPATNSPLHF
TGTGCCATCAGTGAACTGCCAGCCACTAATTCACCCCTCCACTTT
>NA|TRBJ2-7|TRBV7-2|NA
CASRLTPGGSYEQYF
TGTGCCAGCAGGTTGACCCCAGGAGGGTCCTACGAGCAGTACTTC
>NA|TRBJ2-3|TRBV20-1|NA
CSATDGYTDTQYF
TGCAGTGCTACCGACGGATACACAGATACGCAGTATTTT
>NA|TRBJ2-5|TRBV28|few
CASRPAGWGQETQYF
TGTGCCAGCCGACCGGCGGGGTGGGGACAAGAGACCCAGTACTTC